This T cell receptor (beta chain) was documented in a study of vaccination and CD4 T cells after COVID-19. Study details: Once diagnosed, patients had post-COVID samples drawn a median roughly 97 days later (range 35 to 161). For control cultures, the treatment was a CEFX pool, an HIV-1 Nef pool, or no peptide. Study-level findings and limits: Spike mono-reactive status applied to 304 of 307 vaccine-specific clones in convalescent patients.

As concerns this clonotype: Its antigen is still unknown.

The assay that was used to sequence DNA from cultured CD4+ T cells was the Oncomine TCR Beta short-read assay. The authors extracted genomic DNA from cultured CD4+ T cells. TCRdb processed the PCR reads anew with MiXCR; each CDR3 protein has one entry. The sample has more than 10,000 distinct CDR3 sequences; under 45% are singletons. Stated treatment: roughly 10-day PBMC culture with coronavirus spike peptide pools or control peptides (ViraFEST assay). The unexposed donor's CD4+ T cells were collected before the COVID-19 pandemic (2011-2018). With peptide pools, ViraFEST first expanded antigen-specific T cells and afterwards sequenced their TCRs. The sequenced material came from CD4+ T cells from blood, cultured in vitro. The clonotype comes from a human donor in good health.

The CDR3 bases are TGTGCCAGCAGTTTAGCACAGGCCTATAATTCACCCCTCCACTTT. This encodes CASSLAQAYNSPLHF. The V gene is TRBV28, the J gene TRBJ1-6; maybe TRBD1 (5 bases). Germline V gives CDR1 MDHEN, CDR2 SYDVKM. V shed 2 bases and J shed 2 bases, with 7 bases lying between them. This CDR3 contains 15 residues.